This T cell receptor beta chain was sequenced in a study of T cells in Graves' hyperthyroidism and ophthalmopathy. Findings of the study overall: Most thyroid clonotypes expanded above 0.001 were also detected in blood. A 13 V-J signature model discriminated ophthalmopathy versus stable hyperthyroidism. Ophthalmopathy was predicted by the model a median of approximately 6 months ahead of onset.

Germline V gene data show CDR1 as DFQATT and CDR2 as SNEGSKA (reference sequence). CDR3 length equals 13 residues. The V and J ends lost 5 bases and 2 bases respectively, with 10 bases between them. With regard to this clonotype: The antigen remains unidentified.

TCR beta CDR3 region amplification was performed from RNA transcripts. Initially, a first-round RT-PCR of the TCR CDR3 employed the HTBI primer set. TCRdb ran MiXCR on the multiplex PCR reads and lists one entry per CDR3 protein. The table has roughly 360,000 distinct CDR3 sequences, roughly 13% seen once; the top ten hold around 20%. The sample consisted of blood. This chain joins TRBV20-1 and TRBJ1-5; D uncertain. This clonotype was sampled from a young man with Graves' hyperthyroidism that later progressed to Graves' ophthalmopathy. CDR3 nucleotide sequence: TGCAGTGCTCGGTTGGCAGGCAATCAGCCCCAGCATTTT. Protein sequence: CSARLAGNQPQHF.